The source of this T cell receptor (beta chain) is a study of T cell repertoires in cytomegalovirus infection. Study at large: CMV epitopes, recently identified HLA-C-restricted and well-studied HLA-B-restricted, were used. Public TCR beta signatures were indicative of both CMV infection and a matching HLA type.

This clonotype was observed a handful of times. Its antigen is unknown. TCRdb reprocessed the reads with MiXCR, giving one entry per CDR3 protein. The sample shows hundreds of thousands of distinct CDR3 sequences, around a third of them seen only once. Germline CDR1 DFQATT, CDR2 SNEGSKA (reference sequence). CDR3 length equals 13 residues. V was trimmed by 0 bases and J by 8 bases, leaving 13 bases between them. Study-level findings and limits: HLA-C-restricted CMV clonotypes gave the most frequent clonotype in two of eight donors. Pooled public TCR beta family frequency picked out CMV carriers with the relevant HLA.

The clonotype originates from a human donor in good health (CMV status not recorded). Some clones in this sample may be carry-over from other donors' samples. The sequencing here drew on cultured PBMCs, taken from culture after CMV antigen stimulation. V gene TRBV20-1 combines with J gene TRBJ1-2, with D unclear. The DNA for the CDR3 is TGCAGTGCTAGAGATCCCTACCTCGGGGGCTACACCTTC. It translates to CSARDPYLGGYTF.